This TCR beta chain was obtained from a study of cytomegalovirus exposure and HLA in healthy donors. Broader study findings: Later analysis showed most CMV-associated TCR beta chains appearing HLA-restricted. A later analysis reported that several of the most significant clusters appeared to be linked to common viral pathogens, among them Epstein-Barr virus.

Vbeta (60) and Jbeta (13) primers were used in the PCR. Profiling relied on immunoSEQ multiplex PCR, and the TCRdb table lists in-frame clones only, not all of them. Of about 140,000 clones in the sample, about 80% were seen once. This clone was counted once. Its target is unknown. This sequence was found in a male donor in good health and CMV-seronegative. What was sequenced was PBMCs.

CDR3 protein: CASNKDRIYSGANVLTF. As DNA, the CDR3 is TGTGCCAGCAATAAGGACAGGATTTACTCTGGGGCCAACGTCCTGACTTTC. V gene TRBV6-4 combines with J gene TRBJ2-6, with 7 bases fitting TRBD1. Trimming took 7 bases from V and 0 from J; bases not matched to a gene: 9. Germline values: CDR1 MRHNA, CDR2 SNTAGT. The CDR3 length is 17 residues.